What follows are 26 T cell receptor beta chains derived from one specimen sequenced in a study of blood T cells in healthy people across ages. Then a second PCR, running about 7 to 11 cycles, was carried out with a sample-barcoded 5' primer and a J-beta primer mix. One entry per CDR3 protein, called by TCRdb with MiXCR from the 5' RACE reads. The top ten hold 15% of the sample, which has 550,000 to 800,000 distinct CDR3 sequences, approximately 29% seen once. Sequenced input: blood. These receptors all stem from an elderly woman in good health.

This chain links TRBV4-2 with TRBJ2-1; the D gene is possibly TRBD2 (6 bases). Deletions cut 0 bases from V and 5 bases from J, with 23 bases between. The CDR3 runs 19 residues. Germline CDR1 and CDR2: LGHNA and YNFKEQ. Written as DNA, the CDR3 is TGTGCCAGCAGCCAAGAGCTATCGCGGGGCCCACCGGGGGACAATGAGCAGTTCTTC. Translating gives CASSQELSRGPPGDNEQFF.

This clonotype was counted ten times or more. This sequence joins TRBV3-1 and TRBJ2-5, with D perhaps TRBD2 (7 bases). Trimming left V 7 bases short and J 3 bases short, with 21 bases between. The CDR3 runs to 16 residues. Germline V gene data show CDR1 as LGHDT and CDR2 as YNNKEL (reference sequence). The CDR3 bases are TGTGCCAGCAACCGGTGGATGGGGGGGCCTGAAGAGACCCAGTACTTC. This codes for CASNRWMGGPEETQYF.

V usage is TRBV28 and J usage is TRBJ1-1; perhaps TRBD1 as D (6 bases). The germline gives CDR1 MDHEN, CDR2 SYDVKM. The CDR3 extends over 10 amino acids. V lost 6 bases to trimming and J lost 7 bases, with 6 bases between them. DNA for the CDR3: TGTGCCAGCAGACAGGGTGAAGCTTTCTTT. Encoded protein: CASRQGEAFF.

This chain links TRBV5-4 with TRBJ2-1; perhaps TRBD2 as D (7 bases). Germline-derived CDR1 and CDR2 are SGHNT and YYREEE (reference sequence). Trimming cost V 6 bases and J 4 bases, with 20 bases left between them. The CDR3 covers 16 residues. The CDR3 region has the DNA TGTGCCAGCATGCGCGGGTTGGGGGGGGCTTACAATGAGCAGTTCTTC. The encoded protein is CASMRGLGGAYNEQFF.

This clonotype was found many times. The chain joins TRBV5-6 to TRBJ2-6; no definite D call. Germline loops: CDR1 SGHDT, CDR2 YYEEEE. This CDR3 is built from 13 residues. V lost 4 bases to trimming and J lost 4 bases, with 6 bases between them. This chain's CDR3 is CASSPGGANVLTF. Written as DNA, the CDR3 is TGTGCCAGCAGCCCCGGCGGGGCCAACGTCCTGACTTTC.

In its sample, this clonotype was seen a few times. The V gene is TRBV12-3 or TRBV12-4, the J gene TRBJ1-5; D might be TRBD1 (5 bases). Trimming stripped 6 bases from V and 2 bases from J, with 14 bases between. This CDR3 spans 15 amino acids. The DNA of the CDR3 is TGTGCCAGCAGCCAGGGACCGTTCGGCAATCAGCCCCAGCATTTT. This translates into CASSQGPFGNQPQHF.

The chain carries TRBV12-3 or TRBV12-4 and TRBJ1-4; D not certain. This CDR3 has 14 residues. V was cut by 3 bases and J by 8 bases, with 13 bases left in between. The CDR3 DNA follows: TGTGCCAGCAGTTTTCGGCAGGAACAAGAAAAACTGTTTTTT. This encodes CASSFRQEQEKLFF.

The table lists this clonotype with many counts. The rearrangement links TRBV5-1 to TRBJ1-2, with D uncertain. Germline V gives CDR1 SGHRS, CDR2 YFSETQ. V was pared by 0 bases and J by 4 bases, with 7 bases between. The CDR3 has 13 residues. The CDR3, as DNA: TGCGCCAGCAGCTTGGAGTCCGGCTATGGCTACACCTTC. The encoded protein is CASSLESGYGYTF.

In this sample, this clonotype turned up a few times. This chain joins TRBV7-2 and TRBJ1-4; D is ambiguous. CDR1 SGHTA and CDR2 FQGNSA come from the germline V gene. The CDR3 loop spans 14 amino acids. V was cut by 2 bases and J by 6 bases, with 10 bases left in between. Here the CDR3 reads CASSLQGLDEKLFF. Here the CDR3 DNA reads TGTGCCAGCAGCTTACAAGGACTGGATGAAAAACTGTTTTTT.

In its sample, this clonotype was seen many times. The chain links TRBV20-1 to TRBJ2-3; D not certain. Germline CDR1 and CDR2: DFQATT and SNEGSKA (reference sequence). The CDR3 is made up of 13 amino acids. The V and J ends lost 3 bases and 2 bases respectively, with 9 bases between them. The CDR3 DNA sequence: TGCAGTGCTAGCCTCCGGCCCACAGATACGCAGTATTTT. Translation gives CSASLRPTDTQYF.

This clonotype was seen more than once but under ten times. This sequence joins TRBV20-1 and TRBJ1-6, with D maybe TRBD1 (6 bases). The CDR3 length is 15 residues. Trimming cost V 3 bases and J 10 bases, with 19 bases left between them. CDR1 is DFQATT, CDR2 SNEGSKA, per germline (reference sequence). The CDR3 sequence is CSASLDAGGGSPLHF. The CDR3 DNA reads TGCAGTGCTAGCCTAGACGCAGGAGGGGGATCACCCCTCCACTTT.

The chain uses TRBV7-9 and TRBJ2-7, with 10 bases aligning to TRBD1. The DNA matches TRBJ2-5 better at its end, which makes the J call doubtful. There are 15 residues in the CDR3. Germline lookup yields CDR1 SEHNR and CDR2 FQNEAQ (reference sequence). As DNA, the CDR3 is TGTGCCAGCAGCCATCGACAGGGGGCCGGAGAGACCCAGTACTTC. Its protein product is CASSHRQGAGETQYF.

This clonotype appeared many times. V gene TRBV3-1 combines with J gene TRBJ2-7; D not resolved. The germline V gene encodes CDR1 LGHDT and CDR2 YNNKEL (reference sequence). This CDR3 contains 13 residues. Trimming removed 4 bases at V and 3 bases at J, with 10 bases between. For the CDR3, the DNA is TGTGCCAGCAGCCGTCGGGTCGGCTACGAGCAGTACTTC. This encodes CASSRRVGYEQYF.

This clonotype occurred many times. The chain employs TRBV28 and TRBJ2-7; 7 bases map to TRBD1. V lost 5 bases to trimming and J lost 2 bases; unmatched junction nucleotides: 6. The CDR3 covers 14 residues. Germline-derived CDR1 and CDR2 are MDHEN and SYDVKM. The CDR3 loop reads CASSPGQPPYEQYF. In DNA form, the CDR3 reads TGTGCCAGCAGTCCGGGACAGCCCCCCTACGAGCAGTACTTC. The entire variable domain, with the rest obtained from reference TRBV28 and TRBJ2-7, is as follows: DVKVTQSSRYLVKRTGEKVFLECVQDMDHENMFWYRQDPGLGLRLIYFSYDVKMKEKGDIPEGYSVSREKKERFSLILESASTNQTSMYLCASSPGQPPYEQYFGPGTRLTVT.

This chain links TRBV5-1 with TRBJ1-1, with no clear D. V was shortened by 2 bases and J by 0 bases, with 11 bases between the two germline ends. CDR3 length equals 15 residues. Germline loops: CDR1 SGHRS, CDR2 YFSETQ. The DNA for the CDR3 is TGCGCCAGCAGCTTCCGTCGGACGATGAACACTGAAGCTTTCTTT. Protein product: CASSFRRTMNTEAFF.

There are a few counts of this clonotype. The junction departs from the called germline gene at one end, perhaps through a read error. This chain joins TRBV7-9 and TRBJ2-3, with no clear D. CDR3 length equals 16 residues. Germline V gives CDR1 SEHNR, CDR2 FQNEAQ (reference sequence). The CDR3 spells CASSRLAAASTDTRYF. CDR3 coding DNA: TGTGCCAGCAGCCGCTTGGCAGCCGCAAGCACAGATACGCGGTATTTT.

This clonotype was counted at least ten times. The chain is built from TRBV9 and TRBJ2-3; D call uncertain. CDR3 length: 13 amino acids. V was shortened by 4 bases and J by 2 bases, with 8 bases between the two germline ends. Germline values: CDR1 SGDLS, CDR2 YYNGEE. The CDR3 DNA sequence: TGTGCCAGCAGCCCCGCCCCCACAGATACGCAGTATTTT. Its protein is CASSPAPTDTQYF.

This clonotype was seen many times. The rearrangement uses TRBV7-8 and TRBJ2-7, with a weak D call TRBD1 (5 bases). Germline V gene lookup returns CDR1 SGHVS and CDR2 FQNEAQ. The CDR3 is made up of 13 amino acids. V was cut by 1 base and J by 6 bases, with 10 bases left in between. The CDR3, as DNA: TGTGCCAGCAGCTTAGTGGCAGGGCGCGAGCAGTACTTC. It codes for CASSLVAGREQYF.

This clonotype occurred many times. The chain recombines TRBV20-1 with TRBJ2-7; 12 bases agree with TRBD2. Germline V gene lookup returns CDR1 DFQATT and CDR2 SNEGSKA (reference sequence). The CDR3 covers 16 residues. With 3 bases clipped from V and 3 bases from J, the junction kept 9 bases outside the gene matches. The CDR3 DNA reads as TGCAGTGCTAGTTCTAGCGGGGGGGCCGATGGCTACGAGCAGTACTTC. The encoded protein is CSASSSGGADGYEQYF.

The J gene is TRBJ2-5, the V gene TRBV28; D remains unclear. This CDR3 is built from 12 residues. Germline V gives CDR1 MDHEN, CDR2 SYDVKM. Trimming took off 6 bases at V and 11 bases at J, with 16 bases between the two ends. The CDR3 is CASRHFTEGQYF. CDR3 DNA sequence: TGTGCCAGCAGGCACTTCACGGAAGGGCAGTACTTC.

Ten or more counts support this clonotype. The chain joins TRBV12-3 or TRBV12-4 to TRBJ1-2; D call uncertain. Between the trimmed V and J ends, which lost 6 bases and 8 bases, there was a span of 16 bases. The CDR3 length is 13 residues. The CDR3 reads CASREDQKSGYTF. CDR3 in DNA: TGTGCCAGCAGGGAGGACCAAAAGAGCGGCTACACCTTC.

This chain joins TRBV7-3 and TRBJ2-2, with a weak D call TRBD1 (6 bases). The CDR3 is 15 residues long. Per germline, CDR1 SGHTA and CDR2 FQGTGA. The V gene lost 6 bases and the J gene lost 1 base, with 12 bases spanning the gap. CDR3 loop: CASSKTGVNTGELFF. CDR3 DNA sequence: TGTGCCAGCAGTAAGACAGGCGTGAACACCGGGGAGCTGTTTTTT.

The V gene is TRBV7-3, the J gene TRBJ2-4; D is tentatively TRBD1 or TRBD2 (7 bases each). The CDR3 has 13 residues. Deletions cut 3 bases from V and 8 bases from J, with 11 bases between. CDR1 SGHTA and CDR2 FQGTGA come from the germline V gene. This CDR3 reads CASSFPGGDIQYF. CDR3 coding DNA: TGTGCCAGCAGCTTCCCAGGGGGGGACATTCAGTACTTC.

In its sample, this clonotype was seen many times. The chain uses TRBV4-3 and TRBJ2-3; the D gene is possibly TRBD2 (6 bases). This CDR3 is 15 amino acids long. Germline lookup yields CDR1 LGHNA and CDR2 YSLEER. The V gene lost 0 bases and the J gene lost 4 bases, with 11 bases spanning the gap. The CDR3 protein is CASSQDGGFSDTQYF. The CDR3 DNA reads TGCGCCAGCAGCCAAGACGGAGGGTTTTCAGATACGCAGTATTTT.

Many counts were recorded for this clonotype. The gene calls are TRBV20-1 and TRBJ1-1; 8 bases fit TRBD1. The V gene's germline CDR1 is DFQATT and CDR2 SNEGSKA (reference sequence). The CDR3 runs to 17 residues. Trimming cost V 2 bases and J 4 bases; bases outside gene matches: 15. CDR3: CSARPLLDRVGGTEAFF. CDR3 sequence (DNA): TGCAGTGCTAGACCCCTCCTGGACAGGGTGGGGGGCACTGAAGCTTTCTTT.

This clonotype was found many times. The chain uses TRBV5-1 and TRBJ2-1; 9 bases agree with TRBD2. The trim removed 2 bases at V and 8 bases at J, leaving 8 bases unmatched. This CDR3 region has 15 residues. Germline V gene lookup returns CDR1 SGHRS and CDR2 YFSETQ. The CDR3 region is CASSFIAGGLHEQFF. CDR3 bases: TGCGCCAGCAGCTTTATTGCGGGGGGGCTCCATGAGCAGTTCTTC.